The 27 T cell receptor beta chains listed next were all sequenced from one sample in a study of blood T cell repertoires in COVID-19. Clones were read by immunoSEQ multiplex PCR, and TCRdb kept only the in-frame ones, dropping some. The repertoire holds approximately 50,000 clones, with around four fifths as singletons. The material sequenced was peripheral blood. The receptors stem from a man aged 65-85 years with active COVID-19.

The chain combines TRBV6-5 with TRBJ1-2; D call uncertain. The ends were cut back, 5 bases at V and 4 bases at J, with 11 bases in the middle. This CDR3 is built from 13 residues. Per germline, CDR1 MNHEY and CDR2 SVGAGI. The CDR3 nucleotides read TGTGCCAGCAGTACCGGACTGAGCTATGGCTACACCTTC. It encodes CASSTGLSYGYTF.

The chain employs TRBV6-6 and TRBJ2-5; TRBD2 might be the D (7 bases). The germline V gene encodes CDR1 MNHNY and CDR2 SVGAGI (reference sequence). The CDR3 runs 19 residues. V was shortened by 5 bases and J by 0 bases, with 25 bases between the two germline ends. The DNA for the CDR3 is TGTGCCAGCAGTCACCGGGGGGCAGGGAAAGGTTGGGACCAAGAGACCCAGTACTTC. Translation gives CASSHRGAGKGWDQETQYF.

The V and J genes are TRBV19 and TRBJ2-5; 7 nucleotides line up with TRBD1. This CDR3 is 15 amino acids long. Germline V CDR1 and CDR2: LNHDA, SQIVND (reference sequence). The V segment lost 3 bases and the J segment 2 bases; nucleotides outside the gene matches: 6. The CDR3 sequence: CASSIAGGSQETQYF. CDR3 coding DNA: TGTGCCAGTAGTATTGCAGGGGGTAGTCAAGAGACCCAGTACTTC.

This chain connects TRBV7-9 to TRBJ1-4; no clear D. Germline V gene data show CDR1 as SEHNR and CDR2 as FQNEAQ (reference sequence). The V end lost 2 bases, the J end lost 0 bases, and 4 bases lay between the germline ends. The CDR3 extends over 14 amino acids. This CDR3 is CASSLLTTNEKLFF. CDR3 nucleotide sequence: TGTGCCAGCAGCTTACTTACAACTAATGAAAAACTGTTTTTT.

This clone is a singleton in its sample. The V gene is TRBV4-3, the J gene TRBJ1-2; 8 nucleotides agree with TRBD1. CDR1 is LGHNA and CDR2 is YSLEER in the germline V gene. The CDR3 sequence is 15 residues long. Trimming took 0 bases from V and 5 from J; bases not matched to a gene: 5. CDR3 region: CASSQDRTGHYGYTF. For the CDR3, the DNA is TGCGCCAGCAGCCAAGACCGGACAGGGCATTATGGCTACACCTTC.

This CDR3 is CASSSTSGGASTDTQYF. Here the CDR3 DNA reads TGTGCCAGCAGCTCTACTAGCGGGGGAGCGAGCACAGATACGCAGTATTTT. The chain combines TRBV5-4 with TRBJ2-3; 11 positions match TRBD2. V was pared by 3 bases and J by 0 bases, with 6 bases of the junction left unmatched. This CDR3 region has 17 residues. The germline CDR1 and CDR2 sequences are SGHNT and YYREEE (reference sequence).

There are a few counts of this clone. The V gene is TRBV11-2, the J gene TRBJ1-6, with D possibly TRBD1 on 6 matching bases. The CDR3 is made up of 15 amino acids. From germline, CDR1 is SGHAT and CDR2 FQNNGV. Trimming removed 0 bases at V and 7 bases at J, with 10 bases between. The CDR3 nucleotides are TGTGCCAGCAGCTTAGAAACAGGGTACAATTCACCCCTCCACTTT. This translates into CASSLETGYNSPLHF.

The chain employs TRBV11-2 and TRBJ2-3; D ambiguous. Germline-derived CDR1 and CDR2 are SGHAT and FQNNGV. The CDR3 contains 12 residues. V shed 5 bases and J shed 0 bases, with 3 bases lying between them. CDR3 residues: CASSPSTDTQYF. The CDR3 DNA sequence: TGTGCCAGCAGCCCTAGCACAGATACGCAGTATTTT.

The chain joins TRBV7-2 to TRBJ2-7; D may be TRBD1 (5 bases). V was trimmed by 2 bases and J by 4 bases, leaving 12 bases between them. There are 14 residues in the CDR3. Per germline, CDR1 SGHTA and CDR2 FQGNSA. CDR3 sequence: CASSLRQKSYEQYF. Written as DNA, the CDR3 is TGTGCCAGCAGCTTACGACAGAAATCTTACGAGCAGTACTTC.

The chain employs TRBV11-2 and TRBJ2-2, with 7 bases fitting TRBD1. Germline V gene data show CDR1 as SGHAT and CDR2 as FQNNGV. V gave up 5 bases and J gave up 6 bases; unmatched junction bases: 12. This CDR3 comprises 16 residues. CDR3 protein: CASSTLRDRRAGELFF. The CDR3 coding sequence is TGTGCCAGCAGCACCCTCCGGGACAGAAGGGCCGGGGAGCTGTTTTTT.

The chain combines TRBV19 with TRBJ2-6, with 7 nucleotides matching TRBD1. The V and J ends lost 1 base and 0 bases, in that order; junction bases with no gene match: 9. This CDR3 is 19 amino acids long. Germline V CDR1 and CDR2: LNHDA, SQIVND (reference sequence). The CDR3 DNA sequence: TGTGCCAGTAGTATAGGGCACGGGACAGCCGACTCTGGGGCCAACGTCCTGACTTTC. It yields the protein CASSIGHGTADSGANVLTF.

The rearrangement uses TRBV3-1 (or the pseudogene TRBV3-2) and TRBJ1-2; maybe TRBD1 (6 bases). Trimming shortened V by 1 base and J by 7 bases, and 16 bases separated the two germline ends. Germline V lookup: CDR1 LGHDT, CDR2 YNNKEL (reference sequence). The CDR3 covers 15 residues. CDR3 DNA sequence: TGTGCCAGCAGCCAAGCCCGGGGGGGGGCGCGTGGCTACACCTTC. Its protein product is CASSQARGGARGYTF.

This clone was seen a single time. The CDR3 DNA follows: TGTGCCACCAGCAGAGATCGGCGGGGGGCCCCGTACTTC. Protein sequence: CATSRDRRGAPYF. This chain joins TRBV15 and TRBJ2-5; 8 bases line up with TRBD2. J lost 13 bases, V lost 0 bases, and 7 bases had no gene match. CDR1 and CDR2 from the germline V gene are LNHNV and YYDKDF (reference sequence). The CDR3 covers 13 residues.

This chain links TRBV14 with TRBJ2-7; 8 bases line up with TRBD1. The CDR3 covers 17 residues. The germline V gene has CDR1 SGHDN and CDR2 FVKESK. The V and J ends lost 1 base and 5 bases, in that order; junction bases with no gene match: 13. This chain's CDR3 is CASSQVYGQGITNEQYF. The CDR3 DNA is TGTGCCAGCAGCCAAGTGTACGGACAGGGAATCACAAACGAGCAGTACTTC.

The genes are TRBV7-9 and TRBJ2-7; possibly TRBD1 for D (6 bases). V lost 2 bases to trimming and J lost 3 bases, with 11 bases between them. In germline, CDR1 is SEHNR, CDR2 FQNEAQ (reference sequence). The CDR3 loop spans 14 amino acids. CDR3 bases: TGTGCCAGCAGCTTAAACAGGGCGGGCTACGAGCAGTACTTC. Protein product: CASSLNRAGYEQYF.

V usage is TRBV6-1 and J usage is TRBJ1-3, with TRBD1 matching 7 bases. The CDR3 spans 15 residues. Germline V gives CDR1 MNHNS, CDR2 SASEGT. Trimming took 1 base from V and 2 from J; bases not matched to a gene: 2. The CDR3 bases are TGTGCCAGCAGTGAAGTAACAGGGGCTGGAAACACCATATATTTT. As protein: CASSEVTGAGNTIYF.

V is TRBV7-9 and J is TRBJ1-1, with 11 nucleotides matching TRBD1. CDR3 length equals 14 residues. Looked up from germline, CDR1 is SEHNR and CDR2 is FQNEAQ (reference sequence). Trimming removed 6 bases from V and 3 bases from J; junction bases left unmatched: 3. The CDR3 sequence: CASRQGQGDTEAFF. In nucleotides, the CDR3 is TGTGCCAGCAGACAGGGACAGGGGGACACTGAAGCTTTCTTT.

The genes are TRBV29-1 and TRBJ1-4, with 9 bases identical to TRBD1. The CDR3 is 15 residues long. V trimming: 6 bases; J trimming: 8 bases; junction bases outside the gene matches: 13. The germline V gene encodes CDR1 SQVTM and CDR2 ANQGSEA. The DNA for the CDR3 is TGCAGCGTCCGCCTGGGACAGGGTCGGGGCGAAAAACTGTTTTTT. Protein product: CSVRLGQGRGEKLFF.

The chain carries TRBV6-5 and TRBJ1-2, with 9 bases aligning to TRBD1. The trim removed 2 bases at V and 5 bases at J, leaving 3 bases unmatched. The V gene's germline CDR1 is MNHEY and CDR2 SVGAGI. The length of the CDR3 is 14 residues. The CDR3 loop reads CASSYTGTGYGYTF. CDR3 DNA: TGTGCCAGCAGTTACACCGGGACAGGGTATGGCTACACCTTC.

In this sample, this clone turned up once. The rearrangement links TRBV28 to TRBJ2-7; 9 bases align to TRBD1. With V trimmed by 6 bases and J by 0 bases, 9 bases remained unmatched. The CDR3 has 16 residues. Germline CDR1 reads MDHEN; CDR2 reads SYDVKM. CDR3 DNA: TGTGCCAGCAGCCGACAGGGGGTCCTTCCCTCCTACGAGCAGTACTTC. Protein sequence: CASSRQGVLPSYEQYF. Variable domain in full (rest from reference TRBV28 and TRBJ2-7): DVKVTQSSRYLVKRTGEKVFLECVQDMDHENMFWYRQDPGLGLRLIYFSYDVKMKEKGDIPEGYSVSREKKERFSLILESASTNQTSMYLCASSRQGVLPSYEQYFGPGTRLTVT.

The chain has TRBV19 and TRBJ2-1; 9 bases fit TRBD2. The V gene's germline CDR1 is LNHDA and CDR2 SQIVND (reference sequence). The V gene end was trimmed by 1 base and the J gene end by 2 bases; junction bases not matched to a gene: 9. The CDR3 has 18 amino acids. This CDR3 is CASSIASGGSLTYNEQFF. The CDR3 region has the DNA TGTGCCAGTAGTATAGCCAGCGGGGGGTCCCTGACCTACAATGAGCAGTTCTTC.

CDR3: CASSSSGGPYEQYF. The DNA for the CDR3 is TGTGCCAGCAGCTCTAGCGGGGGGCCCTACGAGCAGTACTTC. The rearrangement links TRBV7-2 to TRBJ2-7; 11 positions match TRBD2. CDR3 length: 14 amino acids. Germline CDR1 SGHTA, CDR2 FQGNSA. Trimming removed 4 bases from V and 2 bases from J; junction bases left unmatched: 1.

The chain couples TRBV4-2 to TRBJ2-3; D might be TRBD2 (7 bases). CDR3 length equals 16 residues. Germline V gives CDR1 LGHNA, CDR2 YNFKEQ. V was trimmed by 0 bases and J by 2 bases, leaving 12 bases between them. CDR3 protein: CASSQDTGGTTDTQYF. CDR3 DNA sequence: TGTGCCAGCAGCCAAGATACGGGGGGCACCACAGATACGCAGTATTTT.

The chain is built from TRBV4-2 and TRBJ2-4; TRBD1 matches at 8 bases. The CDR3 spans 15 residues. V was clipped by 0 bases and J by 10 bases; unmatched bases: 8. Per germline, CDR1 LGHNA and CDR2 YNFKEQ. CDR3 bases: TGTGCCAGCAGCCAAGAGATCGGGGGACAGGCAATTCAGTACTTC. Protein product: CASSQEIGGQAIQYF.

The V and J genes are TRBV27 and TRBJ2-7, with D possibly TRBD2 on 6 matching bases. With 8 bases removed from V and 13 bases from J, the gap between germline ends came to 24 bases. From germline, CDR1 is MNHEY and CDR2 SMNVEV (reference sequence). The CDR3 covers 13 residues. In DNA form, the CDR3 reads TGTGCCAGCGGATTGATCCCGGGACGGGAGTTATACTTC. Encoded protein: CASGLIPGRELYF.

In this sample, this clone turned up a few times. A read error may account for a junction end that differs from germline. The J gene is TRBJ2-2, the V gene TRBV5-6; 8 nucleotides agree with TRBD1. The CDR3 has 15 residues. Germline CDR1 reads SGHDT; CDR2 reads YYEEEE. CDR3 DNA: TGTGCCAGCAGATTGGGACAGGTCACGGCCGGGGAGCTGTTTTTT. It encodes CASRLGQVTAGELFF.

The chain has TRBV19 and TRBJ1-4; possible D gene TRBD1, 6 bases. Trimming pared 4 bases from V and 7 bases from J, leaving 25 bases between. The CDR3 spans 18 residues. The germline gives CDR1 LNHDA, CDR2 SQIVND (reference sequence). CDR3 amino acids: CASSTGYPGELGGEKLFF. The CDR3, as DNA: TGTGCCAGTAGTACGGGATACCCAGGGGAACTAGGCGGTGAAAAACTGTTTTTT.